A selection of T cell receptor beta chains follows, all from one sample in a study of cytomegalovirus exposure and HLA in healthy donors. Assay used: immunoSEQ multiplex PCR; TCRdb lists only in-frame clones, some missing. The profile shows over 150,000 clones, approximately 96% of them singletons. What was sequenced was PBMCs. Every receptor here comes from a woman between 18 and 30 years old in good health and CMV-seronegative. Both conserved end residues are part of each CDR3. The D gene is left open where the match is weak. The size of a clone is reported for some rows only, either as once, few or many, or as a class for expanded clones.

v_gene	j_gene	d_gene	abundance	CDR3nt	CDR3aa
TRBV5-1	TRBJ2-7	TRBD2	NA	TGCGCCAGCAGCTTGGGAAGCGGGGGGGCTAGGACCTACGAGCAGTACTTC	CASSLGSGGARTYEQYF
TRBV6-1	TRBJ1-2	TRBD1	NA	TGTGCCAGCAGTGGGACCTTGGACAGGGGGGGTAACTATGGCTACACCTTC	CASSGTLDRGGNYGYTF
TRBV18	TRBJ2-7	NA	NA	TGTGCCAGCTCACCAGATGTGGAGTTTTGGGAGCAGTACTTC	CASSPDVEFWEQYF
TRBV11-2	TRBJ2-7	TRBD2	NA	TGTGCCAGCAGCTTTGCAGGACTAGCGGCCCACGAGCAGTACTTC	CASSFAGLAAHEQYF
TRBV27	TRBJ2-7	TRBD1	NA	TGTGCCAGCAGTTTATCCCGGACAGGCAGCTACGAGCAGTACTTC	CASSLSRTGSYEQYF
TRBV6-6	TRBJ2-1	NA	NA	TGTGCCAGCCGTACGGGGATGGACAATGAGCAGTTCTTC	CASRTGMDNEQFF
TRBV9	TRBJ1-1	TRBD1	once	TGTGCCAGCAGCGTAGTCCAGGGGGCCGCCACTGAAGCTTTCTTT	CASSVVQGAATEAFF
TRBV14	TRBJ2-6	NA	NA	TGTGCCAGCAGCCAAGATAAGTGGACAGGGACTAAATCTGGGGCCAACGTCCTGACTTTC	CASSQDKWTGTKSGANVLTF
TRBV29-1	TRBJ2-5	TRBD2	NA	TGCAGCGGTGCCAGGGGGACTAGCCCCAAAGAGGCCCAGTACTTC	CSGARGTSPKEAQYF
TRBV2	TRBJ2-1	NA	NA	TGTGCCAGCAGTGATCCCCTCTCGACTGACAATGAGCAGTTCTTC	CASSDPLSTDNEQFF
TRBV29-1	TRBJ2-3	TRBD2	NA	TGCAGCGTTGAAGATCTTGGCGGGGGAAGGGCAGATACGCAGTATTTT	CSVEDLGGGRADTQYF
TRBV5-1	TRBJ1-1	NA	once	TGCGCCAGCAGCTTGGATCCCGGACAGCGGGGAGCTTTCTTT	CASSLDPGQRGAFF
TRBV27	TRBJ1-3	NA	NA	TGTGCCAGCAGTCCGAGGGGGTTGGGAAACACCATATATTTT	CASSPRGLGNTIYF
TRBV4-3	TRBJ1-2	TRBD1	NA	TGCGCCAGCAGCCAGCCCGGGACAGGGTATGGCTACACCTTC	CASSQPGTGYGYTF
TRBV7-9	TRBJ1-1	NA	NA	TGTGCCAGCAGCCAGGGGTCCGCGGGTTGGTACACTGAAGCTTTCTTT	CASSQGSAGWYTEAFF
TRBV6-1	TRBJ2-7	NA	NA	TGTGCCAGCAGGCGAGAGTTTCGCTACGAGCAGTACTTC	CASRREFRYEQYF
TRBV6-5	TRBJ1-3	NA	NA	TGTGCCAGCAGTTACCAGTCCTCTGGAAACACCATATATTTT	CASSYQSSGNTIYF
TRBV6-6	TRBJ1-3	NA	NA	TGTGCCGCCGGACGGGGGACCATATATTTT	CAAGRGTIYF
TRBV5-6	TRBJ2-7	NA	NA	TGTGCCAGCAGCTTCGGGTACGAGCAGTACTTC	CASSFGYEQYF
TRBV6-5	TRBJ2-5	NA	NA	TGTGCCCTGGGGGGGGCTCAAGAGACCCAGTACTTC	CALGGAQETQYF
TRBV19	TRBJ1-5	TRBD1	NA	TGTGCCAGTAATCATAGGACCGGGACAGGGATACAGCCCCAGCATTTT	CASNHRTGTGIQPQHF
TRBV6-5	TRBJ2-3	TRBD1	NA	TGTGCCAGCAGTTCCCACAGGGGGCAGACAGATACGCAGTATTTT	CASSSHRGQTDTQYF
TRBV6-1	TRBJ2-1	NA	NA	TGTGCCAGCACCTTGTTAGGGGGGGCCGATGAGCAGTTCTTC	CASTLLGGADEQFF
TRBV18	TRBJ1-1	NA	NA	TGTGCCAGCTCACCCGGGATTGAGACTGAAGCTTTCTTT	CASSPGIETEAFF
TRBV4-2	TRBJ2-1	TRBD2	NA	TGTGCCAGCAGCCAAGCTCAGGGTGCGGGGGGGAATAACAATGAGCAGTTCTTC	CASSQAQGAGGNNNEQFF
TRBV6-5	TRBJ1-3	NA	NA	TGTGCCAGCACGGAGGGGAACACCATATATTTT	CASTEGNTIYF
TRBV10-2	TRBJ1-5	NA	NA	TGCGCCAGCAGTGGAAAAGGGGGAGATCAGCCCCAGCATTTT	CASSGKGGDQPQHF
TRBV7-2	TRBJ2-5	TRBD2	NA	TGTGCCAGCAGCCCCCTGGGCGGGGGGGTAAAAGAGACCCAGTACTTC	CASSPLGGGVKETQYF
TRBV7-8	TRBJ2-3	TRBD2	once	TGTGCCAGCAGCTCTTATAGCGGGGGGGGTTTTGATACGCAGTATTTT	CASSSYSGGGFDTQYF
TRBV29-1	TRBJ2-7	NA	NA	TGCAGCGTTGGGACAAACTACGAGCAGTACTTC	CSVGTNYEQYF
TRBV9	TRBJ2-5	TRBD2	once	TGTGCCAGCAGCGACCCCGGACTAGGGGCCCAAGAGACCCAGTACTTC	CASSDPGLGAQETQYF
TRBV6-5	TRBJ1-1	NA	NA	TGTGCCAGCAGTTACAGGGACTTGCCCTCTTTGGCTTTCTTT	CASSYRDLPSLAFF
TRBV27	TRBJ2-7	TRBD1	NA	TGTGCCAGCAGTTTCCGCCGGGACAGGGGCGAGCAGTACTTC	CASSFRRDRGEQYF
TRBV5-1	TRBJ1-4	NA	NA	TGCGCCAGCAAGACGGCGACAAGCCAAGACGAAAAACTGTTTTTT	CASKTATSQDEKLFF
TRBV5-4	TRBJ1-2	NA	NA	TGTGCCAGCAGCTCCCAAAGGGGATTTGACTATGGCTACACCTTC	CASSSQRGFDYGYTF
TRBV9	TRBJ2-5	TRBD2	NA	TGTGCCAGCAGCGCTAGCGGGGGGGCCCTTGAGACCCAGTACTTC	CASSASGGALETQYF
TRBV7-9	TRBJ1-2	TRBD1	NA	TGTGCCAGCAGCCCGGGGGACAGATCTAACTATGGCTACACCTTC	CASSPGDRSNYGYTF
TRBV18	TRBJ1-4	NA	NA	TGTGCCAGCTCACCAGGGGGCGAGAGGGAAAAACTGTTTTTT	CASSPGGEREKLFF
TRBV5-1	TRBJ2-6	NA	once	TGCGCCAGCAGCGCGGCGGCCTCTGGGGCCAACGTCCTGACTTTC	CASSAAASGANVLTF
TRBV19	TRBJ1-5	NA	NA	TGTGCCAGTAGTACCAATACGCAGAATCAGCCCCAGCATTTT	CASSTNTQNQPQHF
TRBV4-1	TRBJ2-2	NA	NA	TGCGCCAGCAGCCAAGTCCGGGATTGGGCCGGGGAGCTGTTTTTT	CASSQVRDWAGELFF
TRBV7-2	TRBJ2-3	TRBD2	NA	TGTGCCAGCAGCTCTCTAGCGGGGGGGCGGGCAGATACGCAGTATTTT	CASSSLAGGRADTQYF
TRBV9	TRBJ2-2	NA	NA	TGTGCCAGCGGGCAGGAAGACACCGGGGAGCTGTTTTTT	CASGQEDTGELFF
TRBV5-4	TRBJ2-5	TRBD2	NA	TGTGCCAGCAATAGCGGGGGGGCCCGAGAGACCCAGTACTTC	CASNSGGARETQYF
TRBV7-3	TRBJ2-5	NA	NA	TGTGCCAGCAGCTTAAACGGGGGAGGAGAGACCCAGTACTTC	CASSLNGGGETQYF
TRBV4-1	TRBJ2-3	NA	NA	TGCGCCAGCAGCGCCCGAGATGCAGATACGCAGTATTTT	CASSARDADTQYF
TRBV4-1	TRBJ1-4	NA	NA	TGCGCCAGCAGCCAATACCCCCCGGGGTCGGTTAATGAAAAACTGTTTTTT	CASSQYPPGSVNEKLFF